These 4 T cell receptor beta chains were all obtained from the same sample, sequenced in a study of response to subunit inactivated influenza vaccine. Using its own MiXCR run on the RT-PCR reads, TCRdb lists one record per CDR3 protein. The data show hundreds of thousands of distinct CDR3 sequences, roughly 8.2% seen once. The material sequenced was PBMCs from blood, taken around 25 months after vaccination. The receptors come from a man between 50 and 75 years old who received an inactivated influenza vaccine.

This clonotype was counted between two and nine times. DNA of the CDR3: TGCAGTGCGGATTGGGGACAGTACAATGAGCAGTTCTTC. It specifies CSADWGQYNEQFF. The J gene is TRBJ2-1, the V gene TRBV20-1, with 7 bases that match TRBD1. V was pared by 6 bases and J by 4 bases, with 6 bases of the junction left unmatched. The germline gives CDR1 DFQATT, CDR2 SNEGSKA (reference sequence). The CDR3 sequence is 13 residues long.

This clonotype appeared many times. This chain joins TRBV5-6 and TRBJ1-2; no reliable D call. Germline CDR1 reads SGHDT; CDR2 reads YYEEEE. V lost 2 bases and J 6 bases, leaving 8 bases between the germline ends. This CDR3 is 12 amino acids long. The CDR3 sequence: CASSFGANGYTF. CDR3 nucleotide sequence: TGTGCCAGCAGCTTTGGAGCGAATGGCTACACCTTC.

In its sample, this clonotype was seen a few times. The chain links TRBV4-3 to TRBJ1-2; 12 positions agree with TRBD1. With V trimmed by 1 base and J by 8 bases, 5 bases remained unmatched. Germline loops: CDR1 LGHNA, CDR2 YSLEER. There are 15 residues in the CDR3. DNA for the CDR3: TGCGCCAGCAGCCAAGGGGGACAGGGGGCAAGAGGCTACACCTTC. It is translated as CASSQGGQGARGYTF.

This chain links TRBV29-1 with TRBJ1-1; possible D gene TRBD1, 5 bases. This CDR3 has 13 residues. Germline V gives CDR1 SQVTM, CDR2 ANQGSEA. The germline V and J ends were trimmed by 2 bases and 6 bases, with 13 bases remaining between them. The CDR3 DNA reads TGCAGCGTTGAAAACGTCTGGGGGGCTGAAGCTTTCTTT. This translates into CSVENVWGAEAFF. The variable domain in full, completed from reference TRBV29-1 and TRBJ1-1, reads SAVISQKPSRDICQRGTSLTIQCQVDSQVTMMFWYRQQPGQSLTLIATANQGSEATYESGFVIDKFPISRPNLTFSTLTVSNMSPEDSSIYLCSVENVWGAEAFFGQGTRLTVV.